What follows is one T cell receptor beta chain and its context. Its antigen is undetermined. This specimen belongs to a study of blood T cells in healthy people across ages. Background on the study: About one barcoded beta molecule was captured per two T cells (by template switching).

Findings and limits, study-wide: Using unsorted PBMCs precluded a conclusive naive versus antigen-experienced comparison.

Next came a second PCR, run for roughly 6 to 11 cycles, which used a sample-barcoded 5' primer along with a J-beta primer mix. TCRdb reprocessed the 5' RACE reads with MiXCR, giving one entry per CDR3 protein. The sample comprises roughly 410,000 distinct CDR3 sequences, approximately 52% of which are singletons, and 51% rests with the top ten. With 6 bases removed from V and 5 bases from J, the gap between germline ends came to 16 bases. The length of the CDR3 is 14 residues. This chain joins TRBV12-3 or TRBV12-4 and TRBJ2-5, with D possibly matching TRBD1 (7 bases). This receptor was taken from a man aged 60 to 75 in good health. Sequenced material: blood. The CDR3 region has the DNA TGTGCCAGCAGGGGAGCAGGGGGGTTGGAGACCCAGTACTTC. It specifies CASRGAGGLETQYF.